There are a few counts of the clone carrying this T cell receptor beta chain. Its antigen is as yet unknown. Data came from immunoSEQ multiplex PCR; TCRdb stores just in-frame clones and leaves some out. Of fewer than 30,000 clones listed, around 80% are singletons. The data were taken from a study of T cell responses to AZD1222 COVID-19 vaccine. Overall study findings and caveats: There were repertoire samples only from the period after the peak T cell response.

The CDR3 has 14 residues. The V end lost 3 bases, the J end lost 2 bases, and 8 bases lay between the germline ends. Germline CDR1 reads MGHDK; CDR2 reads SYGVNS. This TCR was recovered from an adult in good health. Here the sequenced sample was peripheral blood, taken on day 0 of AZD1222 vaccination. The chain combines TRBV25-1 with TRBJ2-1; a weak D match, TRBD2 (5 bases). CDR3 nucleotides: TGTGCCAGCAGTGATCTAGCAGCCTACAATGAGCAGTTCTTC. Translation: CASSDLAAYNEQFF. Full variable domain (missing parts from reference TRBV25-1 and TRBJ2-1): EADIYQTPRYLVIGTGKKITLECSQTMGHDKMYWYQQDPGMELHLIHYSYGVNSTEKGDLSSESTVSRIRTEHFPLTLESARPSHTSQYLCASSDLAAYNEQFFGPGTRLTVL.